This T cell receptor (beta chain) was sequenced during a study of T-cell reconstitution after alpha-beta-depleted transplantation in children. General study points: In patients about two months after transplant, alpha-beta T cells reportedly arose from several hundred expanded graft clones. Some patients' high day-60 TCRbeta diversity was traced to surviving recipient T cells and thymic progenitors. Diversity and T-cell counts at one year after transplant derived mostly from new T cells.

With respect to this clonotype: Its antigen is not identified. At one end the junction does not follow the germline gene, possibly because of a read error.

Germline V gene lookup returns CDR1 DFQATT and CDR2 SNEGSKA (reference sequence). The CDR3 consists of 17 residues. The authors prepared the TCRbeta library with unique molecular identifiers. TCRdb analysed the PCR reads with MiXCR anew, one entry per CDR3 protein. The sample has about 97,000 distinct CDR3 sequences, 4.5% to 7.5% seen once. Sample: PBMCs, mostly from graft donor cells, taken 60 days after TCRalphabeta/CD19-depleted stem cell transplant. The sequence came from a female patient aged 2-9 years who had a stem cell transplant for Fanconi anemia, so the T cells may come from the graft donor. This chain joins TRBV20-1 and TRBJ1-1; the D is unclear. The CDR3 is CCAPKPEGRSMNTEAFF. The CDR3, as DNA: TGCTGTGCTCCCAAACCGGAAGGTCGAAGTATGAACACTGAAGCTTTCTTT.